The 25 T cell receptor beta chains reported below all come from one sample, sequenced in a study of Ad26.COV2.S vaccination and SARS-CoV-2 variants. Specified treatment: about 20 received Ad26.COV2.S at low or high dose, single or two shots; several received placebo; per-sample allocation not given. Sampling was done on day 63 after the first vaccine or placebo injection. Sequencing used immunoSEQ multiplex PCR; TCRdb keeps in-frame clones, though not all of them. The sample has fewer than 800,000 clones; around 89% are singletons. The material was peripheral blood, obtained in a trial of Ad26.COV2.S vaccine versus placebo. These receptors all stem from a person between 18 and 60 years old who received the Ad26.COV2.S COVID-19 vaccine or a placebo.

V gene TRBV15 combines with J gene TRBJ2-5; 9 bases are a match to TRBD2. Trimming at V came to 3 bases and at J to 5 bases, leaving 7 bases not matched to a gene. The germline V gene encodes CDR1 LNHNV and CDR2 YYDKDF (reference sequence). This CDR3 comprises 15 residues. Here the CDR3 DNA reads TGTGCCACCAGCAGGGACGGACTAGCGAGGGAGACCCAGTACTTC. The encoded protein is CATSRDGLARETQYF.

The chain's CDR3 is CASSQSGIGRGNEKLFF. CDR3 coding DNA: TGTGCCAGTAGCCAGTCAGGGATCGGACGAGGAAATGAAAAACTGTTTTTT. This chain connects TRBV19 to TRBJ1-4; D may be TRBD1 (5 bases). This CDR3 spans 17 amino acids. The germline V gene encodes CDR1 LNHDA and CDR2 SQIVND (reference sequence). Trimming removed 6 bases from V and 5 bases from J, with 22 bases in between.

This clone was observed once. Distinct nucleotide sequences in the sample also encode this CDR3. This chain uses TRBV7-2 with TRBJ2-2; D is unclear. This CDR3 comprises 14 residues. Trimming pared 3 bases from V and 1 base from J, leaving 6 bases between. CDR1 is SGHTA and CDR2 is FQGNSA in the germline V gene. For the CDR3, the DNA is TGTGCCAGCAGCTTGTCAGGGAACACCGGGGAGCTGTTTTTT. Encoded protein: CASSLSGNTGELFF. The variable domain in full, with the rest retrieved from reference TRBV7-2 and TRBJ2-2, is GAGVSQSPSNKVTEKGKDVELRCDPISGHTALYWYRQSLGQGLEFLIYFQGNSAPDKSGLPSDRFSAERTGGSVSTLTIQRTQQEDSAVYLCASSLSGNTGELFFGEGSRLTVL.

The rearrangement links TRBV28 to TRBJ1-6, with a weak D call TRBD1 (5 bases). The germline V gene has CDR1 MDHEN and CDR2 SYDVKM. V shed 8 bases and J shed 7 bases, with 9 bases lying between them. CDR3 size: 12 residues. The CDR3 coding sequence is TGTGCCAGCTCAGGGTCGAATTCACCCCTCCACTTT. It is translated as CASSGSNSPLHF.

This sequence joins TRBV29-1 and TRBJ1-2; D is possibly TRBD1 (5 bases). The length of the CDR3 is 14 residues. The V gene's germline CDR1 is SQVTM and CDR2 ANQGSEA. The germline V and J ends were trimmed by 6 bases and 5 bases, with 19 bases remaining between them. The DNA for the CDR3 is TGCAGCGTATCGGACACCTTTTTGCAATATGGCTACACCTTC. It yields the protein CSVSDTFLQYGYTF.

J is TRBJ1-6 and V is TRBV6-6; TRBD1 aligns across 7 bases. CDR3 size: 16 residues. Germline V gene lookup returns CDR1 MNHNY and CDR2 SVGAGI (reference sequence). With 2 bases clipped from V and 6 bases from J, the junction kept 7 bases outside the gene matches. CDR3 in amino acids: CASSYTLGQLNSPLHF. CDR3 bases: TGTGCCAGCAGTTACACGTTGGGACAGCTTAATTCACCCCTCCACTTT.

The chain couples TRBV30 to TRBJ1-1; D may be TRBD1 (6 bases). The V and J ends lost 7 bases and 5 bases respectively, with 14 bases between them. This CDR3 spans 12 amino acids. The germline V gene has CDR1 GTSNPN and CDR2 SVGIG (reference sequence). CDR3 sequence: CASTRGDTEAFF. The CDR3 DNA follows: TGTGCCTCCACCAGGGGCGATACTGAAGCTTTCTTT.

Here the CDR3 DNA reads TGTGCCAGCAGCAACGGACCCAGGCAGTTCTTC. Its translation is CASSNGPRQFF. The chain employs TRBV6-5 and TRBJ2-1, with no clear D. The V gene lost 6 bases and the J gene lost 12 bases, with 12 bases spanning the gap. The CDR3 loop spans 11 amino acids. Germline V gene data show CDR1 as MNHEY and CDR2 as SVGAGI.

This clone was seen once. CDR3 nucleotides: TGTGCCACCAGCAGGGAGACAGGGGGAGCCTACGAGCAGTACTTC. Amino acid sequence: CATSRETGGAYEQYF. The gene calls are TRBV15 and TRBJ2-7; TRBD1 agrees at 9 bases. Unmatched junction bases numbered 5, after V lost 3 bases and J lost 2 bases. The CDR3 totals 15 residues. CDR1 is LNHNV, CDR2 YYDKDF, per germline (reference sequence).

As DNA, the CDR3 is TGTGCCAGCAGTTACTCGAAGGGGGAGGGTGGAAACACCATATATTTT. Translating gives CASSYSKGEGGNTIYF. The gene calls are TRBV6-5 and TRBJ1-3, with D perhaps TRBD1 (6 bases). The CDR3 contains 16 residues. Germline V gene data show CDR1 as MNHEY and CDR2 as SVGAGI. V was cut by 0 bases and J by 3 bases, with 12 bases left in between.

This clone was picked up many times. The CDR3, as DNA: TGTGCCAGCAGTCCCCTCCGGACTAGCAGCACAGATACGCAGTATTTT. This encodes CASSPLRTSSTDTQYF. The chain couples TRBV6-2 or TRBV6-3 to TRBJ2-3, with 8 bases identical to TRBD2. Germline assignment: CDR1 MNHEY and CDR2 SVGEGT. Trimming took 5 bases from V and 0 from J; bases not matched to a gene: 7. The CDR3 runs 16 residues.

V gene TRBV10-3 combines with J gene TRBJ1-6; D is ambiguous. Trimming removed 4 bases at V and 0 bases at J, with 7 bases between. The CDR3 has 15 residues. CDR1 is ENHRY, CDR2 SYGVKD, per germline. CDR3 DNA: TGTGCCATCAGTGCATGGAGCTCCTATAATTCACCCCTCCACTTT. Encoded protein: CAISAWSSYNSPLHF.

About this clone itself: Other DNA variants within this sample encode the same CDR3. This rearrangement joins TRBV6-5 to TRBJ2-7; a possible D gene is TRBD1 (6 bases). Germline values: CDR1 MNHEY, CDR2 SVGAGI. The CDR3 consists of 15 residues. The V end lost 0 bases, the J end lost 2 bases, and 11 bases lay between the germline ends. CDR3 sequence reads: CASSYSSRGTYEQYF. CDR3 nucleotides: TGTGCCAGCAGTTACTCTTCCAGGGGCACCTACGAGCAGTACTTC.

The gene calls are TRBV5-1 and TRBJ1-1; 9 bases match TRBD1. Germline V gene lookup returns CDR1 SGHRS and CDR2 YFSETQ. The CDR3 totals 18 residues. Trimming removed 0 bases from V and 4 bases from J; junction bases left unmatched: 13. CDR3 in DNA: TGCGCCAGCAGCTTGGCATTAGGGTCGGGACAGGGCGGCACTGAAGCTTTCTTT. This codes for CASSLALGSGQGGTEAFF.

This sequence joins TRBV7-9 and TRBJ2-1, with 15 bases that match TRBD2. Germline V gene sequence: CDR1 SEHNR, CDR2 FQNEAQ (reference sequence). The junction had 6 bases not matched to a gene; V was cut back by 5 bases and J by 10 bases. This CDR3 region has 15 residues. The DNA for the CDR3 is TGTGCCAGCAGCGAGGGGACTAGCGGGAGGCCAGAGCAGTTCTTC. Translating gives CASSEGTSGRPEQFF. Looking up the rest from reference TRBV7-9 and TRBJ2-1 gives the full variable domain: DTGVSQNPRHKITKRGQNVTFRCDPISEHNRLYWYRQTLGQGPEFLTYFQNEAQLEKSRLLSDRFSAERPKGSFSTLEIQRTEQGDSAMYLCASSEGTSGRPEQFFGPGTRLTVL.

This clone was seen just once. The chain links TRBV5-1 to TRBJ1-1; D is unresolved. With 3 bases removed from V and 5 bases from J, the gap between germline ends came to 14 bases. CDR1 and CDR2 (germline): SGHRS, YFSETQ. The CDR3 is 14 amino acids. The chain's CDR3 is CASSWAGRGTEAFF. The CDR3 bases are TGCGCCAGCAGCTGGGCCGGGAGAGGAACTGAAGCTTTCTTT. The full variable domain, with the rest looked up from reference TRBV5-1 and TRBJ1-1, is KAGVTQTPRYLIKTRGQQVTLSCSPISGHRSVSWYQQTPGQGLQFLFEYFSETQRNKGNFPGRFSGRQFSNSRSEMNVSTLELGDSALYLCASSWAGRGTEAFFGQGTRLTVV.

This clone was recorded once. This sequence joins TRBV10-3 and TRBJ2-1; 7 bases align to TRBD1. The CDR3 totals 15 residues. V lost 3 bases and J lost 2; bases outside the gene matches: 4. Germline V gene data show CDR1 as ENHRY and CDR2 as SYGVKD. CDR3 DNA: TGTGCCATCAGTGAAGGGCAGGGGGCCTACAATGAGCAGTTCTTC. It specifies CAISEGQGAYNEQFF.

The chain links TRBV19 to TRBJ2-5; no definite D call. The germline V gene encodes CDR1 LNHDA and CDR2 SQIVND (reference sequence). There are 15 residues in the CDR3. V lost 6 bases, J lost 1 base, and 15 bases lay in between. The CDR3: CASSPATMVQETQYF. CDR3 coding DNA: TGTGCCAGTAGCCCGGCTACCATGGTCCAAGAGACCCAGTACTTC.

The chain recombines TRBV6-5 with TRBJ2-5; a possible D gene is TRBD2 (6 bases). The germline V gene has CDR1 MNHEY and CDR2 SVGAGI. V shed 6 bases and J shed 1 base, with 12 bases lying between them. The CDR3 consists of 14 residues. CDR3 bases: TGTGCCAGCAGAAACGGGGACTCCCAAGAGACCCAGTACTTC. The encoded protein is CASRNGDSQETQYF.

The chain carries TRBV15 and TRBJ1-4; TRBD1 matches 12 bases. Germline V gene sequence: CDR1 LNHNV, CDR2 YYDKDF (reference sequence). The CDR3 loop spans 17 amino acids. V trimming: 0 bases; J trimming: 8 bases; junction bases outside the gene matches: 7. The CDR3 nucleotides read TGTGCCACCAGCAGAGATGGGCCCGGGACAGGGGGCGAAAAACTGTTTTTT. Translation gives CATSRDGPGTGGEKLFF. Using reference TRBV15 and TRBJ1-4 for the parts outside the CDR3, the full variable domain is DAMVIQNPRYQVTQFGKPVTLSCSQTLNHNVMYWYQQKSSQAPKLLFHYYDKDFNNEADTPDNFQSRRPNTSFCFLDIRSPGLGDTAMYLCATSRDGPGTGGEKLFFGSGTQLSVL.

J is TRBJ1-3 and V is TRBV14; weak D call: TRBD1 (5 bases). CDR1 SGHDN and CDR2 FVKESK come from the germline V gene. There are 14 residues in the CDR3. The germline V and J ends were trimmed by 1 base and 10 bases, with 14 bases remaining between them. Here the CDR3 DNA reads TGTGCCAGCAGCCAAGTGGCAGGACCAGGGACCATATATTTT. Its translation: CASSQVAGPGTIYF.

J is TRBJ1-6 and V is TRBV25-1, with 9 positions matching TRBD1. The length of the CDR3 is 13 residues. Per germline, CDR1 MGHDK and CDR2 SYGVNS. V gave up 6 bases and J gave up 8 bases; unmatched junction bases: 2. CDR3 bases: TGTGCCAGCAGGGGACAGGGAGATTCACCCCTCCACTTT. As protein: CASRGQGDSPLHF.

The CDR3 spells CASSLVWGFSTDTQYF. The DNA of the CDR3 is TGTGCCAGCAGCTTGGTTTGGGGATTTAGCACAGATACGCAGTATTTT. The gene calls are TRBV5-4 and TRBJ2-3; D unresolved. This CDR3 is built from 16 residues. The V end lost 0 bases, the J end lost 0 bases, and 11 bases lay between the germline ends. CDR1 is SGHNT, CDR2 YYREEE, per germline (reference sequence). The variable domain in full, with the rest retrieved from reference TRBV5-4 and TRBJ2-3, is ETGVTQSPTHLIKTRGQQVTLRCSSQSGHNTVSWYQQALGQGPQFIFQYYREEENGRGNFPPRFSGLQFPNYSSELNVNALELDDSALYLCASSLVWGFSTDTQYFGPGTRLTVL.

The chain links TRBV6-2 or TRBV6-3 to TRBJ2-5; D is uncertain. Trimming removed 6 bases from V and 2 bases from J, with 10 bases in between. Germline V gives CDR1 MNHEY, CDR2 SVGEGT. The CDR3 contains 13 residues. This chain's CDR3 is CASSPKIQETQYF. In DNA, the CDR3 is TGTGCCAGCAGCCCCAAGATACAAGAGACCCAGTACTTC.

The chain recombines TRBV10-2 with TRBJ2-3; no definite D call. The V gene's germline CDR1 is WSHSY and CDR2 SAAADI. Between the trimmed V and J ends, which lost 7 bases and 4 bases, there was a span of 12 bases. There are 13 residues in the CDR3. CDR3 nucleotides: TGCGCCAGCAAGGCCCCTCCGGCAGATACGCAGTATTTT. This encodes CASKAPPADTQYF.